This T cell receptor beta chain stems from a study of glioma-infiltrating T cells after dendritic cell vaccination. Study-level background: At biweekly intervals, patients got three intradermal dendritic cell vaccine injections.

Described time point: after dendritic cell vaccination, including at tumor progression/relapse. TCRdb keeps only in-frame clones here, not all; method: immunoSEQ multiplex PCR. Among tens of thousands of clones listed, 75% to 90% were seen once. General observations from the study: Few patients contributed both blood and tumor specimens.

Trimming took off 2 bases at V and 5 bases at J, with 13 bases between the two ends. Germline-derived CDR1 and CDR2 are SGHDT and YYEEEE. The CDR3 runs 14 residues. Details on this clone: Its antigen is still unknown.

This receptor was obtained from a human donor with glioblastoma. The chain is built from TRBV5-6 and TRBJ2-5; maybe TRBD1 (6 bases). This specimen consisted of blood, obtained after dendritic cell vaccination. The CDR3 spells CASSFGQKGETQYF. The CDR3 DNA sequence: TGTGCCAGCAGCTTCGGACAGAAAGGGGAGACCCAGTACTTC.